A selection of T cell receptor beta chains follows, all from one sample in a study of T cells in Graves' hyperthyroidism and ophthalmopathy. MiXCR, run by TCRdb on the multiplex PCR reads, gives a single entry per CDR3 protein. Counted here are around 660,000 distinct CDR3 sequences, about 45% occurring once; the ten biggest clones make up roughly 6.5%. Sequencing was performed on peripheral blood or thyroid tissue (not recorded which). The origin of the receptors is an adult man with Graves' disease, either hyperthyroidism or ophthalmopathy (not recorded which). CDR3s include the opening cysteine and the closing phenylalanine or tryptophan. D genes are given only for firm matches. Only some rows state a clone size, as once, few, many or a class for expanded clones.

j_call v_call d_call clone_size cdr3_aa cdr3_nt
TRBJ1-4 TRBV2 NA many CATSGDRAHEKLFF TGTGCCACCAGTGGTGATAGGGCCCACGAAAAACTGTTTTTT
TRBJ1-1 TRBV2 NA NA CASSDGVSGAFF TGTGCCAGCAGTGATGGGGTCTCTGGAGCTTTCTTT
TRBJ1-6 TRBV19 TRBD1 NA CASSPGDRSSPLHF TGTGCCAGTAGTCCGGGGGACAGGAGCTCACCCCTCCACTTT
TRBJ1-1 TRBV4-1 NA few CASSQGRDPTEAFF TGCGCCAGCAGCCAAGGGCGAGATCCCACTGAAGCTTTCTTT
TRBJ1-1 TRBV2 NA NA CASGKEGVGTEAFF TGTGCCAGCGGTAAAGAGGGGGTAGGCACTGAAGCTTTCTTT
TRBJ1-5 TRBV12-3/TRBV12-4 TRBD1 NA CASSLTGVGQPQHF TGTGCCAGCAGCCTGACAGGGGTGGGTCAGCCCCAGCATTTT
TRBJ1-5 TRBV19 NA few CASSLGPRQPQHF TGTGCCAGTAGCCTGGGACCGAGGCAGCCCCAGCATTTT
TRBJ1-5 TRBV5-1 NA many CASSLGHSNQPQHF TGTGCCAGCAGCTTAGGGCACAGCAATCAGCCCCAGCATTTT
TRBJ1-1 TRBV7-9 TRBD1 NA CASSRRQGLNTEAFF TGTGCCAGCAGCAGACGACAGGGTCTGAACACTGAAGCTTTCTTT
TRBJ2-5 TRBV7-2 NA many CASSLGDWGTETQYF TGTGCCAGCAGCCTAGGGGACTGGGGGACGGAGACCCAGTACTTC
TRBJ2-7 TRBV6-5 NA NA CASSPIADRYEQYF TGTGCCAGCAGCCCTATAGCGGACCGCTACGAGCAGTACTTC
TRBJ2-3 TRBV10-3 NA NA CAISESGGGTAGTQYF TGTGCCATCAGTGAGTCGGGCGGAGGAACCGCTGGTACGCAGTATTTT
TRBJ1-2 TRBV15 NA NA CATSIRNNYGYTF TGTGCCACCAGCATCAGAAATAACTATGGCTACACCTTC
TRBJ2-5 TRBV2 NA NA CASRPWGGAQETQYF TGTGCCAGCAGGCCCTGGGGGGGGGCCCAAGAGACCCAGTACTTC
TRBJ1-2 TRBV24-1 NA NA CATSDSDSGANYGYTF TGTGCCACCAGTGATTCCGACTCGGGGGCTAACTATGGCTACACCTTC
TRBJ1-6 TRBV2 NA many CASIQGLQSSYNSPLHF TGTGCCAGCATTCAGGGGCTACAGAGCTCCTATAATTCACCCCTCCACTTT
TRBJ1-3 TRBV12-3/TRBV12-4 NA NA CASSRRSGSGNTIYF TGTGCCAGCAGCCGACGGAGTGGTAGCGGGAACACCATATATTTT
TRBJ1-2 TRBV19 NA few CASSIFRLGGHGYTF TGTGCCAGTAGTATTTTCCGGCTAGGAGGCCATGGCTACACCTTC
TRBJ1-1 TRBV7-3 NA NA CASSQTGGTIGAFF TGTGCCAGCAGCCAGACAGGCGGAACAATTGGAGCTTTCTTT
TRBJ2-2 TRBV10-3 NA NA CAIRLGGAITGELFF TGTGCCATCAGATTAGGGGGGGCCATCACCGGGGAGCTGTTTTTT
TRBJ1-4 TRBV29-1 NA NA CSVAGGGGEKLFF TGCAGCGTTGCGGGGGGAGGGGGAGAAAAACTGTTTTTT
TRBJ1-2 TRBV15 TRBD1 many CATSHRFDRGDGYTF TGTGCCACCAGCCATCGATTCGACAGGGGCGATGGCTACACCTTC
TRBJ2-7 TRBV24-1 NA many CATSQGNEQYF TGTGCCACCAGTCAGGGCAACGAGCAGTACTTC
TRBJ1-1 TRBV2 NA NA CATLRRLGEAFF TGTGCCACACTGCGGCGGTTAGGTGAAGCTTTCTTT
TRBJ1-3 TRBV10-3 NA many CAISVYGNTIYF TGTGCCATCAGTGTGTATGGAAACACCATATATTTT
TRBJ1-3 TRBV6-5 NA few CASSMGLSGNTIYF TGTGCCAGCAGTATGGGCCTCTCTGGAAACACCATATATTTT
TRBJ1-6 TRBV11-1 TRBD1 once CASSSGQGPSNSPLHF TGTGCCAGCAGCTCCGGACAGGGGCCAAGTAATTCACCCCTCCACTTT
TRBJ2-7 TRBV6-5 NA NA CASSYSTGSDGEQYF TGTGCCAGCAGTTACTCGACGGGGTCAGATGGCGAGCAGTACTTC
TRBJ1-5 TRBV6-6 NA NA CASSYSSLWQPQHF TGTGCCAGCAGTTACTCGAGCCTTTGGCAGCCCCAGCATTTT
TRBJ1-6 TRBV2 NA once CASSGIGPSSSPLHF TGTGCCAGCAGTGGGATAGGGCCGTCGAGTTCACCCCTCCACTTT
TRBJ1-5 TRBV2 NA NA CASRQHNQPQHF TGTGCCAGCAGACAGCACAATCAGCCCCAGCATTTT
TRBJ1-2 TRBV11-2 NA NA CASSQEFLDPDYGYTF TGTGCCAGCAGCCAAGAATTCCTCGACCCTGACTATGGCTACACCTTC
TRBJ1-6 TRBV12-3/TRBV12-4 NA NA CASSFGGGVRNSPLHF TGTGCCAGCAGTTTTGGCGGGGGCGTTAGGAATTCACCCCTCCACTTT
TRBJ1-1 TRBV9 NA many CASSSQGPGDTEAFF TGTGCCAGCAGCTCACAGGGTCCGGGGGACACTGAAGCTTTCTTT
TRBJ1-1 TRBV29-1 NA many CSVNRENTEAFF TGCAGCGTTAACAGGGAGAACACTGAAGCTTTCTTT
TRBJ2-7 TRBV20-1 NA few CSASFGSSYEQYF TGCAGTGCTAGTTTTGGCAGCTCCTACGAGCAGTACTTC
TRBJ1-2 TRBV12-3/TRBV12-4 NA NA CASSQAGGGLGYYGYTF TGTGCCAGCAGCCAAGCCGGCGGGGGTTTAGGCTATTATGGCTACACCTTC
TRBJ2-7 TRBV20-1 NA NA CSASPGGPNEQYF TGCAGTGCTAGCCCAGGGGGGCCCAACGAGCAGTACTTC
TRBJ2-7 TRBV2 TRBD1 NA CASSRGQGRYEQYF TGTGCCAGCAGTCGCGGACAGGGCCGATACGAGCAGTACTTC
TRBJ2-5 TRBV10-3 NA NA CASSQDQTQYF TGTGCCAGCAGTCAGGACCAGACCCAGTACTTC
TRBJ1-1 TRBV19 NA few CASSIQAMNTEAFF TGTGCCAGTAGTATACAGGCCATGAACACTGAAGCTTTCTTT
TRBJ1-5 TRBV10-1 NA many CASSEKGQHQPQHF TGCGCCAGCAGTGAGAAGGGGCAACATCAGCCCCAGCATTTC
TRBJ1-2 TRBV20-1 TRBD1 NA CSARILGQINGYTF TGCAGTGCTAGGATATTGGGACAGATCAATGGCTACACCTTC
TRBJ1-2 TRBV24-1 NA NA CATSSPRFGQNYGYTF TGTGCCACCAGCTCACCACGGTTCGGACAGAACTATGGCTACACCTTC
TRBJ1-4 TRBV7-4 NA NA CASSVAPGEVFF TGTGCCAGCAGCGTAGCCCCAGGGGAAGTGTTTTTT
TRBJ1-6 TRBV6-1 NA many CASSEAQVANSPLHF TGTGCCAGCAGTGAAGCCCAGGTCGCTAATTCACCCCTCCACTTT
TRBJ1-5 TRBV10-3 NA NA CAISEGSGANQPQHF TGTGCCATCAGTGAGGGTAGCGGGGCAAATCAGCCCCAGCATTTT
TRBJ1-5 TRBV7-9 NA NA CASSLTSIWPQHF TGTGCCAGCAGCTTAACCTCCATTTGGCCCCAGCATTTT
TRBJ2-7 TRBV12-3/TRBV12-4 TRBD2 NA CASRGTGTSGTYEQYF TGTGCCAGCAGAGGAACCGGGACTAGCGGTACCTACGAGCAGTACTTC
TRBJ1-5 TRBV2 NA NA CASRQGSGRSRGSFQPQHF TGTGCCAGCAGACAGGGTTCGGGGAGGAGTAGGGGCTCTTTTCAGCCCCAGCATTTT
TRBJ1-5 TRBV19 NA once CASSPELAGNQPQHF TGTGCCAGCAGTCCAGAACTAGCGGGGAATCAGCCCCAGCATTTT
TRBJ1-6 TRBV7-8 NA many CASSLAGDRRGSPLHF TGTGCCAGCAGCTTAGCCGGCGACAGGAGAGGCTCACCCCTCCACTTT
TRBJ2-7 TRBV29-1 NA NA CSVEEGVHEQYF TGCAGCGTTGAAGAGGGGGTCCACGAGCAGTACTTC
TRBJ1-1 TRBV19 NA few CASREQARNTEAFF TGTGCCAGTAGAGAACAGGCGCGGAACACTGAAGCTTTCTTT
TRBJ1-5 TRBV6-5 NA few CASSAEPLSNQPQHF TGTGCCAGCAGTGCCGAACCCCTCAGCAATCAGCCCCAGCATTTT
TRBJ2-7 TRBV7-3 TRBD1 NA CASSPPGQGAGEQYF TGTGCCAGCAGCCCCCCGGGACAGGGGGCGGGCGAGCAGTACTTC
TRBJ2-5 TRBV2 TRBD2 NA CASSPAGTEQETQYF TGTGCCAGCAGTCCAGCGGGGACGGAGCAAGAGACCCAGTACTTC
TRBJ1-5 TRBV9 NA NA CASSEGGAGFRGSQPQHF TGTGCCAGCAGTGAAGGTGGCGCTGGCTTCAGGGGTTCTCAGCCCCAGCATTTT
TRBJ1-4 TRBV9 TRBD1 few CASSKNGQGSEKLFF TGTGCCAGCAGCAAGAACGGACAGGGATCTGAAAAACTGTTTTTT